This TCR beta chain was identified during a study of T cell changes during pregnancy in multiple sclerosis. The assay was immunoSEQ multiplex PCR, and TCRdb's table has in-frame clones only and misses some. This table holds 70,000 to 80,000 clones, roughly 94% found once. The sequence derives from a female donor with multiple sclerosis, enrolled in a pregnancy study. Sequencing was performed on peripheral blood, taken in the third trimester of pregnancy.

The CDR3 here is CASSPGIRTGANVLTF. CDR3 bases: TGTGCCAGCAGCCCAGGAATCAGGACTGGGGCCAACGTCCTGACTTTC. The chain employs TRBV7-9 and TRBJ2-6; D unresolved. The CDR3 totals 16 residues. The germline gives CDR1 SEHNR, CDR2 FQNEAQ (reference sequence). V gave up 5 bases and J gave up 2 bases, with 13 bases separating them.